A selection of T cell receptor beta chains follows, all from one sample in a study of CD8 T cells in Susac syndrome. Using its own MiXCR run on the immunoSEQ multiplex PCR reads, TCRdb lists one record per CDR3 protein. The data contain some 400,000 distinct CDR3 sequences, roughly 85% of them singletons. The sequencing sample was made of CD8+ T cells from PBMCs. The receptor source for this set is a human donor with multiple sclerosis. The conserved cysteine and the conserved F or W are not part of the CDR3 here. Size tells how often a clone was seen (once, few, many) or the class of an expanded clone, and some rows leave it out.

size,J,V,CDR3
-,TRBJ2-5,TRBV3-1,ASMLTGQETQY
few,TRBJ2-7,TRBV14,ASSLGIRSYEQY
-,TRBJ1-1,TRBV2,ASSEERDTDTEAF
-,TRBJ2-5,TRBV5-6,ASSLLNSQETQY
-,TRBJ2-7,TRBV5-1,ASSLGRGSSYEQY
-,TRBJ2-1,TRBV11-2,ASSPVPILYNEQF
-,TRBJ2-1,TRBV28,ASNLGSSFYNEQF
few,TRBJ1-2,TRBV15,ATSWNQSPTNYGYT
-,TRBJ2-3,TRBV2,ASSSKGADTQY
-,TRBJ2-1,TRBV11-2,ASSETSEYNEQF
-,TRBJ2-1,TRBV13,ASSLGAGGYNEQF
-,TRBJ1-1,TRBV20-1,SAREGGNTEAF
-,TRBJ2-4,TRBV3-1,ASSPPTGENIQY
-,TRBJ2-1,TRBV2,ASWGGDGQL
few,TRBJ1-1,TRBV5-4,ASSFPDSMNTEAF
-,TRBJ2-7,TRBV27,ASMPWTEGGHEQY
-,TRBJ2-3,TRBV20-1,STKHSGDTDTQY
-,TRBJ2-1,TRBV7-2,ASIGMREGATGSYNEQF
-,TRBJ1-5,TRBV20-1,SAQPRDRGYSNQPQH
few,TRBJ2-2,TRBV3-1,ASSPRQGPNTGELF
-,TRBJ1-5,TRBV4-1,ASSQEGRAGRNQPQH
few,TRBJ1-5,TRBV6-1,ASSLTGVQPQH
-,TRBJ1-2,TRBV5-1,ASSLSGTALNPGYGYT
-,TRBJ2-1,TRBV9,ASSVEGGLDEQF
-,TRBJ1-4,TRBV5-4,ASSLAGNEKLF
-,TRBJ2-7,TRBV6-1,ASSDRGGTNEQY
-,TRBJ2-7,TRBV7-9,ASTGGSTYEQY
-,TRBJ2-3,TRBV5-4,ASSTQGPSTDTQY
-,TRBJ1-4,TRBV5-4,ASSTGTAREKLF
-,TRBJ1-2,TRBV5-5,ASSPGTDAFYGYT
-,TRBJ1-2,TRBV6-2/TRBV6-3,ASSYSSVWDDDGYT
-,TRBJ1-5,TRBV7-9,ASSKEAGTDQPQH
once,TRBJ2-1,TRBV29-1,SVFLGQIYNEQF
-,TRBJ1-1,TRBV10-3,AISETEGGTEAF
-,TRBJ2-3,TRBV27,ASSLSSGATDTQY
-,TRBJ1-2,TRBV11-2,ASSLGPGSGVGYGYT
-,TRBJ2-7,TRBV27,ASSFQVRYEQY
-,TRBJ1-4,TRBV27,ASSNSDHNEKLF
-,TRBJ2-7,TRBV30,AWSVAGSSYEQY
-,TRBJ1-1,TRBV4-1,ASSQGGDHTEAF
-,TRBJ2-7,TRBV5-4,ASRWADSYEQY
-,TRBJ2-7,TRBV27,ASSFGPGYEQY
-,TRBJ2-5,TRBV27,ASSLGLKETQY
-,TRBJ2-2,TRBV6-1,ASSFAEGNTGELF
-,TRBJ1-1,TRBV12-5,ASGWGAPGSNTEAF
-,TRBJ1-2,TRBV20-1,SARVRSEVYGYT
-,TRBJ2-1,TRBV7-3,ASSFLAGEAYNEQF
-,TRBJ2-7,TRBV25-1,ASGETGTGDYEQY
once,TRBJ2-7,TRBV20-1,SAHGGRLEGYEQY